Below, 23 T cell receptor beta chains from the same sample are listed, as sequenced in a study of healthy donors' naive CD4 and CD8 T cells. Each TCR library used 450 to 600 ng of total RNA and a linear amplification protocol. TCRdb reprocessed the reads via MiXCR and lists one record per CDR3 protein. The sample has about 200,000 distinct CDR3 sequences, around 80% seen once. Sequencing was performed on naive CD4+ and CD8+ T cells sorted from blood, pooled from several donors. These receptors were taken from a pool of human donors in good health; the sample pools cells from several healthy donors.

CDR3 amino acids: CSVSGEGFGGYTF. CDR3 sequence (DNA): TGCAGCGTTTCGGGTGAGGGTTTCGGTGGCTACACCTTC. The chain combines TRBV29-1 with TRBJ1-2; D is uncertain. The CDR3 has 13 residues. Germline CDR1 and CDR2: SQVTM and ANQGSEA. Trimming removed 5 bases at V and 7 bases at J, with 17 bases between.

The chain joins TRBV7-8 to TRBJ1-5; 7 bases are shared with TRBD1. The CDR3 covers 14 residues. V trimming: 5 bases; J trimming: 1 base; junction bases outside the gene matches: 2. The germline V gene has CDR1 SGHVS and CDR2 FQNEAQ. CDR3 amino acids: CASSRTGSNQPQHF. As DNA, the CDR3 is TGTGCCAGCAGCCGGACAGGCAGCAATCAGCCCCAGCATTTT.

The rearrangement links TRBV12-3 or TRBV12-4 to TRBJ1-1, with 7 bases matching TRBD1. The CDR3 is made up of 14 amino acids. Trimming cost V 7 bases and J 7 bases; bases outside gene matches: 12. This chain's CDR3 is CASNNRGPQGEAFF. CDR3 bases: TGTGCCAGCAATAACAGGGGCCCACAGGGTGAAGCTTTCTTT.

V usage is TRBV4-1 and J usage is TRBJ2-1, with 8 nucleotides matching TRBD2. V was pared by 1 base and J by 0 bases, with 11 bases of the junction left unmatched. In germline, CDR1 is MGHRA, CDR2 YSYEKL. CDR3 size: 19 residues. The chain's CDR3 is CASSQGREAGPSSYNEQFF. Here the CDR3 DNA reads TGCGCCAGCAGCCAAGGGCGGGAGGCAGGCCCGTCCTCCTACAATGAGCAGTTCTTC.

V and J are TRBV27 and TRBJ1-1; TRBD1 is a possible D gene (6 bases). V was trimmed by 3 bases and J by 1 base, leaving 15 bases between them. Germline V lookup: CDR1 MNHEY, CDR2 SMNVEV (reference sequence). This CDR3 is 16 amino acids long. CDR3 protein: CASSFYRDTTNTEAFF. CDR3 DNA: TGTGCCAGCAGTTTCTACCGGGACACCACGAACACTGAAGCTTTCTTT.

This chain joins TRBV12-3 or TRBV12-4 and TRBJ2-7; no firm D call. The V end was cut by 0 bases, the J end by 2 bases, with 8 bases between. The CDR3 totals 14 residues. DNA of the CDR3: TGTGCCAGCAGTTTAGCGCTCGGTCCCTACGAGCAGTACTTC. This codes for CASSLALGPYEQYF.

The genes are TRBV12-3 or TRBV12-4 and TRBJ1-5, with D perhaps TRBD1 (6 bases). V lost 3 bases to trimming and J lost 2 bases, with 14 bases between them. This CDR3 has 16 amino acids. The CDR3 here is CASSFNGRGGNQPQHF. The CDR3 region has the DNA TGTGCCAGCAGTTTCAACGGCAGGGGCGGCAATCAGCCCCAGCATTTT.

This clonotype has a single count. V usage is TRBV4-3 and J usage is TRBJ1-1; TRBD1 is a possible D gene (6 bases). The CDR3 consists of 14 residues. The germline CDR1 and CDR2 sequences are LGHNA and YSLEER. V was clipped by 0 bases and J by 11 bases, with 16 bases between them. CDR3 protein: CASSQDMGHLAAFF. DNA for the CDR3: TGCGCCAGCAGCCAAGATATGGGACACCTCGCGGCTTTCTTT.

This clonotype is a singleton in its sample. V is TRBV20-1 and J is TRBJ2-7; 13 bases are a match to TRBD2. J gave up 3 bases and V 3 bases, and 8 bases lay outside the gene matches. The CDR3 totals 16 residues. Germline V CDR1 and CDR2: DFQATT, SNEGSKA (reference sequence). For the CDR3, the DNA is TGCAGTGCTAGTTGGACTAGCGGGAGAAAGAGCTACGAGCAGTACTTC. It encodes CSASWTSGRKSYEQYF.

The rearrangement uses TRBV5-6 and TRBJ2-3; 9 bases map to TRBD1. This CDR3 contains 15 residues. Germline loops: CDR1 SGHDT, CDR2 YYEEEE. Trimming at V came to 1 base and at J to 6 bases, leaving 6 bases not matched to a gene. The CDR3 DNA is TGTGCCAGCAGCTTGTTAGGGACAGGGTCGGATACGCAGTATTTT. Its translation: CASSLLGTGSDTQYF.

The chain combines TRBV25-1 with TRBJ2-7, with a weak D call TRBD1 (5 bases). This CDR3 is 14 amino acids long. V was clipped by 6 bases and J by 5 bases, with 17 bases between them. Germline V gene lookup returns CDR1 MGHDK and CDR2 SYGVNS. CDR3 DNA sequence: TGTGCCAGCAGCTTGGGGCACGAGGTCCACGAGCAGTACTTC. It is translated as CASSLGHEVHEQYF.

The chain links TRBV29-1 to TRBJ1-2, with D possibly TRBD1 on 6 matching bases. CDR3 length: 13 residues. V lost 4 bases, J lost 8 bases, and 17 bases lay in between. CDR1 is SQVTM and CDR2 is ANQGSEA in the germline V gene. The CDR3 coding sequence is TGCAGCGTTGTTGAAAGTGGGGGGGCAGGCTACACCTTC. It translates to CSVVESGGAGYTF.

This clonotype was found once. V gene TRBV20-1 combines with J gene TRBJ2-7, with 10 bases lining up with TRBD2. The J segment lost 0 bases and the V segment lost 1 base, leaving 9 bases of the junction unmatched. The CDR3 consists of 17 residues. Germline-derived CDR1 and CDR2 are DFQATT and SNEGSKA (reference sequence). The CDR3 sequence is CSARGLAGARYSYEQYF. The CDR3 coding sequence is TGCAGTGCTAGAGGCCTAGCGGGAGCTAGGTACTCCTACGAGCAGTACTTC.

This clonotype has only one observation. This chain uses TRBV18 with TRBJ2-1; D may correspond to TRBD1 or TRBD2 (5 bases each). V was clipped by 3 bases and J by 6 bases, with 6 bases between them. From germline, CDR1 is KGHSH and CDR2 LQKENI. The CDR3 is 12 amino acids. The CDR3 nucleotides are TGTGCCAGCTCACCCGGGACCAATGAGCAGTTCTTC. Translating it yields CASSPGTNEQFF.

The chain joins TRBV29-1 to TRBJ1-1; 9 nucleotides line up with TRBD1. This CDR3 is built from 12 residues. Germline CDR1 is SQVTM and CDR2 is ANQGSEA. Unmatched junction bases numbered 5, after V lost 8 bases and J lost 4 bases. CDR3 coding DNA: TGCAGCATGGGACAGGGCGGCACTGAAGCTTTCTTT. This sequence encodes CSMGQGGTEAFF.

This chain uses TRBV5-1 with TRBJ1-1; D unresolved. The germline gives CDR1 SGHRS, CDR2 YFSETQ. CDR3 length equals 11 residues. Trimming took off 7 bases at V and 6 bases at J, with 10 bases between the two ends. CDR3: CASVGWAEAFF. CDR3 DNA: TGCGCCAGCGTAGGGTGGGCTGAAGCTTTCTTT.

The V and J genes are TRBV29-1 and TRBJ2-7; D uncertain. The CDR3 sequence is 12 residues long. V dropped 3 bases and J dropped 5 bases, with 11 bases sitting between them. CDR1 SQVTM and CDR2 ANQGSEA come from the germline V gene. CDR3 nucleotide sequence: TGCAGCGTTGATGACGTTTTCGACGAGCAGTACTTC. Translating it yields CSVDDVFDEQYF.

The V call is TRBV10-3, the J call TRBJ2-5; no firm D call. Germline values: CDR1 ENHRY, CDR2 SYGVKD. CDR3 length equals 16 residues. Trimming pared 0 bases from V and 5 bases from J, leaving 16 bases between. CDR3 bases: TGTGCCATCAGTGAGTCGACTCTGGGCGGAGCGGAGACCCAGTACTTC. Translating it yields CAISESTLGGAETQYF.

This chain joins TRBV12-3 or TRBV12-4 and TRBJ1-5; possibly TRBD1 for D (5 bases). The CDR3 spans 15 residues. Trimming left V 3 bases short and J 4 bases short, with 13 bases between. The CDR3 DNA sequence: TGTGCCAGCAGTTTTTGGGGGGATCGAAATCAGCCCCAGCATTTT. Protein product: CASSFWGDRNQPQHF.

This clonotype has only a few counts. This rearrangement joins TRBV29-1 to TRBJ2-3, with 8 bases matching TRBD2. There are 20 residues in the CDR3. The germline CDR1 and CDR2 sequences are SQVTM and ANQGSEA. V lost 0 bases to trimming and J lost 2 bases; unmatched junction nucleotides: 19. The CDR3 DNA reads as TGCAGCGTTGAAGACATCTTCTGGGCGGGAGGAGGAACTTACACAGATACGCAGTATTTT. It specifies CSVEDIFWAGGGTYTDTQYF.

The CDR3 DNA is TGTGCCAGCAGCTTACCCCCGGGGGAGACCCAGTACTTC. Translating gives CASSLPPGETQYF. The V and J genes are TRBV7-8 and TRBJ2-5; D is perhaps TRBD2 (5 bases). CDR1 is SGHVS and CDR2 is FQNEAQ in the germline V gene. V was clipped by 2 bases and J by 5 bases, with 9 bases between them. The CDR3 is 13 amino acids.

The genes are TRBV5-1 and TRBJ2-5; D might be TRBD2 (7 bases). The CDR3 sequence is 14 residues long. CDR1 is SGHRS, CDR2 YFSETQ, per germline. V was cut by 0 bases and J by 4 bases, with 10 bases left in between. CDR3 amino acids: CASSLEAGAETQYF. For the CDR3, the DNA is TGCGCCAGCAGCTTGGAGGCGGGGGCAGAGACCCAGTACTTC.

This clonotype was observed a few times. The chain couples TRBV27 to TRBJ2-7; TRBD1 matches at 8 bases. Germline CDR1 is MNHEY and CDR2 is SMNVEV (reference sequence). Trimming cost V 2 bases and J 0 bases; bases outside gene matches: 0. This CDR3 spans 14 amino acids. CDR3 in amino acids: CASSLGQGSYEQYF. In DNA, the CDR3 is TGTGCCAGCAGTTTAGGACAGGGCTCCTACGAGCAGTACTTC.